A selection of T cell receptor beta chains follows, all from one sample in a study of Ad26.COV2.S vaccination and SARS-CoV-2 variants. Clones were read by immunoSEQ multiplex PCR, and TCRdb kept only the in-frame ones, dropping some. The sample shows a few hundred thousand clones, over 75% of them seen only once. The sample was peripheral blood, taken in a trial of Ad26.COV2.S vaccine versus placebo. These receptor sequences come from a person between 18 and 59 years old who received the Ad26.COV2.S COVID-19 vaccine or a placebo. Both conserved end residues are part of each CDR3. D genes are given only for firm matches. Some rows mark clone size as missing; the rest say once, few, many or name a class of expanded clone.

j_call: TRBJ2-3; d_call: TRBD1; v_call: TRBV24-1; clone_size: -; cdr3_nt: TGTGCCACCAGTGCCACGACAGGGGGCACAGATAATACGCAGTATTTT; cdr3_aa: CATSATTGGTDNTQYF
j_call: TRBJ2-7; d_call: -; v_call: TRBV5-1; clone_size: -; cdr3_nt: TGCGCCAGCAGCTTGGCCGGGACGACACCCTACGAGCAGTACTTC; cdr3_aa: CASSLAGTTPYEQYF
j_call: TRBJ2-7; d_call: TRBD2; v_call: TRBV27; clone_size: -; cdr3_nt: TGTGCCAGCAGTTTAGAAGGCGGGAGGGCCTACGAGCAGTACTTC; cdr3_aa: CASSLEGGRAYEQYF
j_call: TRBJ1-1; d_call: -; v_call: TRBV11-3; clone_size: -; cdr3_nt: TGTGCCAGCAGCTTAGCGGGGCTCCACACTGAAGCTTTCTTT; cdr3_aa: CASSLAGLHTEAFF
j_call: TRBJ2-3; d_call: -; v_call: TRBV5-6; clone_size: -; cdr3_nt: TGTGCCAGCAGCTTTTTCGACGCGAACTCAGATACGCAGTATTTT; cdr3_aa: CASSFFDANSDTQYF
j_call: TRBJ2-2; d_call: TRBD2; v_call: TRBV4-2; clone_size: -; cdr3_nt: TGTGCCAGCAGCCAAGAAATAAGGGGGACTAGCTTGACCGGGGAGCTGTTTTTT; cdr3_aa: CASSQEIRGTSLTGELFF
j_call: TRBJ1-5; d_call: -; v_call: TRBV3-1/TRBV3-2; clone_size: -; cdr3_nt: TGTGCCAGCAGCCAAGGGGTACCTAATCAGCCCCAGCATTTT; cdr3_aa: CASSQGVPNQPQHF
j_call: TRBJ2-5; d_call: TRBD1; v_call: TRBV6-2/TRBV6-3; clone_size: -; cdr3_nt: TGTGCCAGCAGTGGACAGGGGGCAAGACAAGAGACCCAGTACTTC; cdr3_aa: CASSGQGARQETQYF
j_call: TRBJ1-2; d_call: TRBD1; v_call: TRBV24-1; clone_size: -; cdr3_nt: TGTGCCACCAGTGATTTGAAGGCAGGGGGCCTGGGTGGCTACACCTTC; cdr3_aa: CATSDLKAGGLGGYTF
j_call: TRBJ1-5; d_call: TRBD1; v_call: TRBV19; clone_size: -; cdr3_nt: TGTGCCAGTAGTACGCGGGACAGACAGCCCCAGCATTTT; cdr3_aa: CASSTRDRQPQHF
j_call: TRBJ2-7; d_call: TRBD1; v_call: TRBV18; clone_size: -; cdr3_nt: TGTGCCAGCTCACGGGACAGGGGAGGATACGAGCAGTACTTC; cdr3_aa: CASSRDRGGYEQYF
j_call: TRBJ2-7; d_call: TRBD2; v_call: TRBV2; clone_size: -; cdr3_nt: TGTGCCAGCAGTGAGCGGGGGACCTACGAGCAGTACTTC; cdr3_aa: CASSERGTYEQYF
j_call: TRBJ2-1; d_call: TRBD2; v_call: TRBV5-1; clone_size: -; cdr3_nt: TGCGCCAGCAGCCAGACTAGCGGGAGTGGGGATAAGGAGCAGTTCTTC; cdr3_aa: CASSQTSGSGDKEQFF
j_call: TRBJ2-7; d_call: -; v_call: TRBV5-1; clone_size: -; cdr3_nt: TGCGCCAGCAGTGCACAGGCTCATCCCGCGCCCTACGAGCAGTACTTC; cdr3_aa: CASSAQAHPAPYEQYF
j_call: TRBJ1-5; d_call: -; v_call: TRBV12-3/TRBV12-4; clone_size: -; cdr3_nt: TGTGCCAGCAGTCTAACTTCCAATCAGCCCCAGCATTTT; cdr3_aa: CASSLTSNQPQHF
j_call: TRBJ2-1; d_call: -; v_call: TRBV7-6; clone_size: -; cdr3_nt: TGTGCCAGCAGCACTTCACCAGGGATACATGAGCAGTTCTTC; cdr3_aa: CASSTSPGIHEQFF
j_call: TRBJ2-1; d_call: -; v_call: TRBV28; clone_size: -; cdr3_nt: TGTGCCAGCAGTACCCAATCCAGGGGCCGCAATGAGCAGTTCTTC; cdr3_aa: CASSTQSRGRNEQFF
j_call: TRBJ1-3; d_call: -; v_call: TRBV4-1; clone_size: -; cdr3_nt: TGCGCCAGCAGCCCGGCGGGTAGAAGCTCTGGAAACACCATATATTTT; cdr3_aa: CASSPAGRSSGNTIYF
j_call: TRBJ2-1; d_call: TRBD2; v_call: TRBV2; clone_size: once; cdr3_nt: TGTGCCAGCAGTGGGCAACTAGCGGGAGTTGGCAATGAGCAGTTCTTC; cdr3_aa: CASSGQLAGVGNEQFF
j_call: TRBJ2-5; d_call: TRBD2; v_call: TRBV6-5; clone_size: -; cdr3_nt: TGTGCCAGCAGCGATTTAGCGGGAATAGAGACCCAGTACTTC; cdr3_aa: CASSDLAGIETQYF
j_call: TRBJ1-5; d_call: -; v_call: TRBV7-8; clone_size: -; cdr3_nt: TGTGCCAGCAGCTGGGACGGGAGCAATCAGCCCCAGCATTTT; cdr3_aa: CASSWDGSNQPQHF
j_call: TRBJ2-3; d_call: -; v_call: TRBV7-2; clone_size: -; cdr3_nt: TGTGCCAGCAGCTTCTGGGGAAGGGCAGATACGCAGTATTTT; cdr3_aa: CASSFWGRADTQYF
j_call: TRBJ2-3; d_call: -; v_call: TRBV5-1; clone_size: -; cdr3_nt: TGCGCCAGCAGCTTCGGGAGCACAGATACGCAGTATTTT; cdr3_aa: CASSFGSTDTQYF
j_call: TRBJ2-1; d_call: -; v_call: TRBV27; clone_size: -; cdr3_nt: TGTGCCAGCAGTTTCCTTGCCGAGACATTATTCGATGAGCAGTTCTTC; cdr3_aa: CASSFLAETLFDEQFF
j_call: TRBJ2-1; d_call: -; v_call: TRBV20-1; clone_size: -; cdr3_nt: TGCAGTGCTAGTTCTAGACTAGACGAGCAGTTCTTC; cdr3_aa: CSASSRLDEQFF
j_call: TRBJ2-3; d_call: TRBD2; v_call: TRBV3-1/TRBV3-2; clone_size: -; cdr3_nt: TGTGCCAGCAGCCAAGATTGGGAGGGCCGCGGGGTCCTGGGAGATACGCAGTATTTT; cdr3_aa: CASSQDWEGRGVLGDTQYF
j_call: TRBJ1-5; d_call: -; v_call: TRBV19; clone_size: -; cdr3_nt: TGTGCCAGTAAGGTAGGGGGAGGGACTAGCAATCAGCCCCAGCATTTT; cdr3_aa: CASKVGGGTSNQPQHF
j_call: TRBJ2-1; d_call: -; v_call: TRBV5-4; clone_size: once; cdr3_nt: TGTGCCAGCAGCTTGGGAGGGAACTCCTACAATGAGCAGTTCTTC; cdr3_aa: CASSLGGNSYNEQFF
j_call: TRBJ2-7; d_call: -; v_call: TRBV9; clone_size: -; cdr3_nt: TGTGCCAGCAGCGTAGGTGAGGCAGGGAGATACGAGCAGTACTTC; cdr3_aa: CASSVGEAGRYEQYF
j_call: TRBJ2-2; d_call: TRBD1; v_call: TRBV7-8; clone_size: once; cdr3_nt: TGTGCCAGCAGCCGTACAGGGGGTACGAACACCGGGGAGCTGTTTTTT; cdr3_aa: CASSRTGGTNTGELFF
j_call: TRBJ1-2; d_call: -; v_call: TRBV5-6; clone_size: -; cdr3_nt: TGTGCCAGCAGCTTGTTGGGGAGGGGATTTAGTGGCTACACCTTC; cdr3_aa: CASSLLGRGFSGYTF
j_call: TRBJ2-7; d_call: -; v_call: TRBV27; clone_size: -; cdr3_nt: TGTGCCAGCAGTCCCCGGGACGTGGCCTACGAGCAGTACTTC; cdr3_aa: CASSPRDVAYEQYF
j_call: TRBJ2-5; d_call: -; v_call: TRBV21-1; clone_size: -; cdr3_nt: TGTGCCAGCAGCAATGGTGGACAGGGGGAGACCCAGTACTTC; cdr3_aa: CASSNGGQGETQYF
j_call: TRBJ1-4; d_call: -; v_call: TRBV7-8; clone_size: -; cdr3_nt: TGTGCCAGCAGCTTAGTCGGGGAGATTAATGAAAAACTGTTTTTT; cdr3_aa: CASSLVGEINEKLFF
j_call: TRBJ2-6; d_call: -; v_call: TRBV29-1; clone_size: -; cdr3_nt: TGCAGCGTTGAAGAAATGGGCGGGGCCAACGTCCTGACTTTC; cdr3_aa: CSVEEMGGANVLTF
j_call: TRBJ2-5; d_call: TRBD2; v_call: TRBV7-8; clone_size: -; cdr3_nt: TGTGCCAGCAGCTTACGACTAGCGGGCGGGGGGGTACGCCAAGAGACCCAGTACTTC; cdr3_aa: CASSLRLAGGGVRQETQYF
j_call: TRBJ2-2; d_call: TRBD1; v_call: TRBV29-1; clone_size: -; cdr3_nt: TGCAGCGTGGAAAAGGGACAGACGAACACCGGGGAGCTGTTTTTT; cdr3_aa: CSVEKGQTNTGELFF
j_call: TRBJ2-1; d_call: -; v_call: TRBV7-9; clone_size: -; cdr3_nt: TGTGCCAGCAGCGCGGACTCCCGGTTCAATGAGCAGTTCTTC; cdr3_aa: CASSADSRFNEQFF
j_call: TRBJ2-5; d_call: -; v_call: TRBV19; clone_size: -; cdr3_nt: TGTGCCAGTAGTGCACAGGAGACCCAGTACTTC; cdr3_aa: CASSAQETQYF
j_call: TRBJ2-1; d_call: TRBD2; v_call: TRBV4-1; clone_size: -; cdr3_nt: TGCGCCAGCAGCTCGCAACCAACTAGCGGGAGGGCGGGTAATGAGCAGTTCTTC; cdr3_aa: CASSSQPTSGRAGNEQFF
j_call: TRBJ2-7; d_call: TRBD2; v_call: TRBV5-4; clone_size: -; cdr3_nt: TGTGCCAGCAGCTCTGGACTAGGCGAGCAGTACTTC; cdr3_aa: CASSSGLGEQYF
j_call: TRBJ2-1; d_call: TRBD1; v_call: TRBV18; clone_size: -; cdr3_nt: TGTGCCAGCTCACGGGGGACAGGGGACCTTAATGAGCAGTTCTTC; cdr3_aa: CASSRGTGDLNEQFF
j_call: TRBJ1-4; d_call: TRBD1; v_call: TRBV2; clone_size: once; cdr3_nt: TGTGCCAGCAGTGCAATTGGGACAGGGAGTGAAAAACTGTTTTTT; cdr3_aa: CASSAIGTGSEKLFF
j_call: TRBJ2-2; d_call: -; v_call: TRBV19; clone_size: -; cdr3_nt: TGTGCCAGTAGTACCGGACCCTCGGGGGAGCTGTTTTTT; cdr3_aa: CASSTGPSGELFF
j_call: TRBJ2-5; d_call: TRBD1; v_call: TRBV7-9; clone_size: -; cdr3_nt: TGTGCCAGCAGCTCCCCGCCGTTGGGACAGGGGCGGGAGACCCAGTACTTC; cdr3_aa: CASSSPPLGQGRETQYF
j_call: TRBJ2-5; d_call: -; v_call: TRBV11-2; clone_size: -; cdr3_nt: TGTGCCAGCAGCTCCGATAGCGGCAGCATAGAGACCCAGTACTTC; cdr3_aa: CASSSDSGSIETQYF
j_call: TRBJ2-3; d_call: -; v_call: TRBV5-4; clone_size: -; cdr3_nt: TGTGCCAGCAGCTCGGCGGGCGAAGATACGCAGTATTTT; cdr3_aa: CASSSAGEDTQYF
j_call: TRBJ1-1; d_call: -; v_call: TRBV24-1; clone_size: -; cdr3_nt: TGTGCCACCAGTGACAAGACAGAGATGAACACTGAAGCTTTCTTT; cdr3_aa: CATSDKTEMNTEAFF
j_call: TRBJ2-3; d_call: -; v_call: TRBV11-2; clone_size: once; cdr3_nt: TGTGCCAGCAGCTTCACAGATACGCAGTATTTT; cdr3_aa: CASSFTDTQYF
j_call: TRBJ2-7; d_call: TRBD2; v_call: TRBV27; clone_size: -; cdr3_nt: TGTGCCAGCAGTGCCCGGACTAGCCCCTCGCCGGAGCAGTACTTC; cdr3_aa: CASSARTSPSPEQYF
j_call: TRBJ1-3; d_call: -; v_call: TRBV28; clone_size: -; cdr3_nt: TGTGCCAGCAGTTTTGGCGGGCGGGCTGGAAACACCATATATTTT; cdr3_aa: CASSFGGRAGNTIYF
j_call: TRBJ2-2; d_call: TRBD2; v_call: TRBV10-3; clone_size: once; cdr3_nt: TGTGCCACCGCCGGACTAGCGGACACCGGGGAGCTGTTTTTT; cdr3_aa: CATAGLADTGELFF
j_call: TRBJ2-3; d_call: TRBD2; v_call: TRBV2; clone_size: -; cdr3_nt: TGTGCCATCCCCGGGACTAGCGGTCGAACAGATACGCAGTATTTT; cdr3_aa: CAIPGTSGRTDTQYF
j_call: TRBJ2-7; d_call: TRBD1; v_call: TRBV5-6; clone_size: -; cdr3_nt: TGTGCCAGCAGCCCTACAGGGGCTTGGGAGCAGTACTTC; cdr3_aa: CASSPTGAWEQYF